One and the same sample provided the 12 T cell receptor beta chains below, sequenced in a study of T cell repertoires in cytomegalovirus infection. MiXCR was run by TCRdb on the reads, yielding one entry per CDR3 protein. Of approximately 1,000,000 distinct CDR3 sequences in the sample, about 33% were seen once. Their recognized antigens are unknown. This specimen consisted of cultured CD8+ T cells from PBMCs, obtained from culture after CMV antigen stimulation. The receptors come from a human donor in good health (CMV status not recorded). Some clones in this sample may be carry-over from other donors' samples.

As regards this clonotype: This is likely a read error, given that the CDR3 carries no conserved phenylalanine or tryptophan at its end. The chain combines TRBV5-8 with TRBJ1-6; maybe TRBD1 (6 bases). The CDR3 has 15 amino acids. Germline values: CDR1 SGHTS, CDR2 YDEGEE. V was trimmed by 4 bases and J by 9 bases, leaving 17 bases between them. CDR3 nucleotides: TGTGCCAGCAGCCAAAGACAGGAGAAGGGTTCACCCCTCCACTAT. Translating it yields CASSQRQEKGSPLHY.

This clonotype came up many times. The gene calls are TRBV12-3 or TRBV12-4 and TRBJ1-5; D remains ambiguous. The CDR3 spans 14 residues. V lost 8 bases, J lost 6 bases, and 17 bases lay in between. In DNA form, the CDR3 reads TGTGCCAGCGGCCACCGGGATCCCCGTCAGCCCCAGCATTTT. Translation gives CASGHRDPRQPQHF.

This clonotype appeared a few times. The gene calls are TRBV7-9 and TRBJ2-4; D uncertain. Germline V gene sequence: CDR1 SEHNR, CDR2 FQNEAQ (reference sequence). The CDR3 spans 17 residues. V was clipped by 4 bases and J by 0 bases, with 16 bases between them. CDR3 residues: CASSSPSLKGAKNIQYF. In nucleotides, the CDR3 is TGTGCCAGCAGCTCCCCTTCCCTTAAGGGAGCCAAAAACATTCAGTACTTC.

This clonotype was seen a few times. The chain is built from TRBV19 and TRBJ1-1; possibly TRBD1 for D (5 bases). Trimming took off 4 bases at V and 1 base at J, with 10 bases between the two ends. In germline, CDR1 is LNHDA, CDR2 SQIVND (reference sequence). This CDR3 is built from 14 residues. CDR3 sequence (DNA): TGTGCCAGTAGTAGGGACTTCCCGAACACTGAAGCTTTCTTT. Its translation: CASSRDFPNTEAFF.

The chain employs TRBV6-1 and TRBJ1-1, with 8 bases aligning to TRBD1. From germline, CDR1 is MNHNS and CDR2 SASEGT. The CDR3 has 15 residues. The trim removed 4 bases at V and 2 bases at J, leaving 6 bases unmatched. The CDR3 bases are TGTGCCAGCAGTGGCTTAGGACAGGGTAACACTGAAGCTTTCTTT. It encodes CASSGLGQGNTEAFF.

The table lists this clonotype with a few counts. The chain couples TRBV18 to TRBJ2-2; tentative D call: TRBD1 (5 bases). The CDR3 covers 16 residues. Trimming pared 3 bases from V and 0 bases from J, leaving 11 bases between. Germline CDR1 KGHSH, CDR2 LQKENI. The CDR3 nucleotides read TGTGCCAGCTCACCTCTCACAGGACCGAACACCGGGGAGCTGTTTTTT. Residues: CASSPLTGPNTGELFF.

V gene TRBV6-2 or TRBV6-3 combines with J gene TRBJ2-1; no firm D call. V lost 2 bases, J lost 2 bases, and 10 bases lay in between. The CDR3 extends over 15 amino acids. The germline gives CDR1 MNHEY, CDR2 SVGEGT. In DNA form, the CDR3 reads TGTGCCAGCAGTTACGTCCCGATTACCTACAATGAGCAGTTCTTC. Its protein is CASSYVPITYNEQFF.

The CDR3 nucleotides read TGTGCCAGCAGGCCGTACGTGGGGACAGGCCACTACGAGCAGTACTTC. Translated, it gives CASRPYVGTGHYEQYF. The chain carries TRBV6-5 and TRBJ2-7; TRBD1 matches 8 bases. There are 16 residues in the CDR3. Germline CDR1 reads MNHEY; CDR2 reads SVGAGI. The V segment lost 6 bases and the J segment 3 bases; nucleotides outside the gene matches: 13.

This clonotype showed up just a few times. The chain links TRBV6-1 to TRBJ1-2, with D possibly TRBD1 on 5 matching bases. Germline-derived CDR1 and CDR2 are MNHNS and SASEGT. V lost 6 bases and J 2 bases, leaving 16 bases between the germline ends. This CDR3 is built from 15 residues. The CDR3 region is CASSLWRDSNYGYTF. The CDR3 DNA reads as TGTGCCAGCAGCCTTTGGAGGGACTCGAACTATGGCTACACCTTC.

This clonotype was found a few times. J is TRBJ1-6 and V is TRBV27; no definite D call. Germline loops: CDR1 MNHEY, CDR2 SMNVEV (reference sequence). The CDR3 totals 17 residues. V lost 6 bases to trimming and J lost 0 bases, with 15 bases between them. The CDR3 sequence: CASRWAPASSYNSPLHF. CDR3 DNA: TGTGCCAGCAGATGGGCCCCCGCCAGCTCCTATAATTCACCCCTCCACTTT.

This chain joins TRBV12-3 or TRBV12-4 and TRBJ2-2; 8 bases are shared with TRBD1. The J segment lost 6 bases and the V segment lost 3 bases, leaving 9 bases of the junction unmatched. The CDR3 is made up of 16 amino acids. This CDR3 reads CASSFPDRGNSGELFF. In DNA form, the CDR3 reads TGTGCCAGCAGTTTTCCAGACAGGGGAAATTCCGGGGAGCTGTTTTTT.

There are a few counts of this clonotype. The chain couples TRBV7-9 to TRBJ1-1, with unresolved D. CDR1 and CDR2 from the germline V gene are SEHNR and FQNEAQ (reference sequence). The CDR3 length is 15 residues. Between the trimmed V and J ends, which lost 1 base and 0 bases, there was a span of 9 bases. The DNA of the CDR3 is TGTGCCAGCAGCTTAGGGAGCCCGATGAACACTGAAGCTTTCTTT. It specifies CASSLGSPMNTEAFF. Complete variable domain (other parts from reference TRBV7-9 and TRBJ1-1): DTGVSQNPRHKITKRGQNVTFRCDPISEHNRLYWYRQTLGQGPEFLTYFQNEAQLEKSRLLSDRFSAERPKGSFSTLEIQRTEQGDSAMYLCASSLGSPMNTEAFFGQGTRLTVV.